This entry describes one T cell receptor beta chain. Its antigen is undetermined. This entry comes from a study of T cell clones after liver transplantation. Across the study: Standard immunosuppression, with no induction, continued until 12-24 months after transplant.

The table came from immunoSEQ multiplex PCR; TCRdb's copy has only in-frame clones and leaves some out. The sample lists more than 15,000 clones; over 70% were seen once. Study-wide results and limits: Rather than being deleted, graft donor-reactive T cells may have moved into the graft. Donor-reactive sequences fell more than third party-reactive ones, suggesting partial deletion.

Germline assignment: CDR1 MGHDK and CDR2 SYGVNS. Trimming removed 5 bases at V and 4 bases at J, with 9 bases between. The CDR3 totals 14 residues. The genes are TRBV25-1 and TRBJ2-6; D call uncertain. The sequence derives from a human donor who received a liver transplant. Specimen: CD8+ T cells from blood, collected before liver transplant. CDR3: CASSPQVGANVLTF. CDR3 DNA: TGTGCCAGCAGTCCCCAAGTCGGGGCCAACGTCCTGACTTTC.